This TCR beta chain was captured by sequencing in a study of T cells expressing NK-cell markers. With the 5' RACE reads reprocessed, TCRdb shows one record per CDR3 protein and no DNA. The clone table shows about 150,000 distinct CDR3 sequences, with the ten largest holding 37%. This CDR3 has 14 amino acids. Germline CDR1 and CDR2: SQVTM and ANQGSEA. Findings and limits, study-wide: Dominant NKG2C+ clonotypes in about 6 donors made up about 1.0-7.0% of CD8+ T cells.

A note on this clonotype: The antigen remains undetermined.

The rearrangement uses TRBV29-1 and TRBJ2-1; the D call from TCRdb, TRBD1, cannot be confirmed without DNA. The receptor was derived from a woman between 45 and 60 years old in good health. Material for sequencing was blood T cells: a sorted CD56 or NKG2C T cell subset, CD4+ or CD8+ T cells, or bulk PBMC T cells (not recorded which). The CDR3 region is CSVEGRAGYNEQFF.